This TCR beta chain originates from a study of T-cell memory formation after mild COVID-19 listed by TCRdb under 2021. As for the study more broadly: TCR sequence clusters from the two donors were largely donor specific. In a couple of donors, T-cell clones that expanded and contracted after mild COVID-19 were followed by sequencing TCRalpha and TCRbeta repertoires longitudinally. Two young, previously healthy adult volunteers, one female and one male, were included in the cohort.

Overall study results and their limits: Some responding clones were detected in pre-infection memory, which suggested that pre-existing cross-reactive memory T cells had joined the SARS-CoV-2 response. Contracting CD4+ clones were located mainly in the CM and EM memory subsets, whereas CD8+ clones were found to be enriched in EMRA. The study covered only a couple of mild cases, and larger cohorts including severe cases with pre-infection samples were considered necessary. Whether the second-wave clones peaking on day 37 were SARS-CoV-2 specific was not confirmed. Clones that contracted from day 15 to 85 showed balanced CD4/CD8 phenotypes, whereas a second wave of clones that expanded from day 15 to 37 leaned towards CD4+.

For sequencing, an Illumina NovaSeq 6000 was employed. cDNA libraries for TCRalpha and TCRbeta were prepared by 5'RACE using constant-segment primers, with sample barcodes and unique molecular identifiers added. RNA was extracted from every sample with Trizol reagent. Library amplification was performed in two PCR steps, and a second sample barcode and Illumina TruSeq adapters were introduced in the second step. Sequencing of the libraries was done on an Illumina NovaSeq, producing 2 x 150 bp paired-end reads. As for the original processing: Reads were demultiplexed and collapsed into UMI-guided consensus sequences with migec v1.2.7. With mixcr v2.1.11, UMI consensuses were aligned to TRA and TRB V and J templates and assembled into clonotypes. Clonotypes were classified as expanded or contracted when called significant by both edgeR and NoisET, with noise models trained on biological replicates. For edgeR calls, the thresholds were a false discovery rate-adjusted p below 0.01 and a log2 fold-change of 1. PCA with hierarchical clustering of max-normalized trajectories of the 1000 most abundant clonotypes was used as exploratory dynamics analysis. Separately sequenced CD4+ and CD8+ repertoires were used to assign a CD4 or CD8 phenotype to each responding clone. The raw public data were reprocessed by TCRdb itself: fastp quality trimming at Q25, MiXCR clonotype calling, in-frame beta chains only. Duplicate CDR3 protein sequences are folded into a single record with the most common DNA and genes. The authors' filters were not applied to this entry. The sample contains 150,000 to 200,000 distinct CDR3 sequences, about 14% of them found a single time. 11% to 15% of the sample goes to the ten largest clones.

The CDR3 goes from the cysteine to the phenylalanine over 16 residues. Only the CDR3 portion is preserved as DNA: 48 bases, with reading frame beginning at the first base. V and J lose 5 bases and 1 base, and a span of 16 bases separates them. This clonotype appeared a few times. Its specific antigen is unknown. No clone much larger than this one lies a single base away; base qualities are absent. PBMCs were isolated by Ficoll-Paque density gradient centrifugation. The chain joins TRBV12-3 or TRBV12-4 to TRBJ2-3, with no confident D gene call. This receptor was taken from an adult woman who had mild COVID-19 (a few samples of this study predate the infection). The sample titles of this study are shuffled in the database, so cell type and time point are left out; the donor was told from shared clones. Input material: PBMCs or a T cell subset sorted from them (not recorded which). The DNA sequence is TGTGCCAGCAGTGAAGTAGGCGTTTGGGGCACAGATACGCAGTATTTT. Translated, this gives CASSEVGVWGTDTQYF.